The T cell receptor (beta chain) under discussion was sequenced for a study of control samples from healthy donors and cancer patients. The CDR3 totals 15 residues. V dropped 4 bases and J dropped 5 bases, with 16 bases sitting between them. CDR1 and CDR2 (germline): SEHNR, FQNEAQ (reference sequence). Clones were read by immunoSEQ multiplex PCR, and TCRdb kept only the in-frame ones, dropping some. The sample has about 130,000 clones, about 88% seen once; the top ten hold about 3.2%. This TCR was sampled from a man aged 50-59 years in good health. Sequencing was done on a sample of blood. The chain combines TRBV7-9 with TRBJ2-3; D uncertain. In DNA, the CDR3 is TGTGCCAGCAGCTCTAGGACCGCTGGAAGAGATACGCAGTATTTT. It translates to CASSSRTAGRDTQYF. Based on the CDR3 plus reference TRBV7-9 and TRBJ2-3, the full variable domain is DTGVSQNPRHKITKRGQNVTFRCDPISEHNRLYWYRQTLGQGPEFLTYFQNEAQLEKSRLLSDRFSAERPKGSFSTLEIQRTEQGDSAMYLCASSSRTAGRDTQYFGPGTRLTVL.